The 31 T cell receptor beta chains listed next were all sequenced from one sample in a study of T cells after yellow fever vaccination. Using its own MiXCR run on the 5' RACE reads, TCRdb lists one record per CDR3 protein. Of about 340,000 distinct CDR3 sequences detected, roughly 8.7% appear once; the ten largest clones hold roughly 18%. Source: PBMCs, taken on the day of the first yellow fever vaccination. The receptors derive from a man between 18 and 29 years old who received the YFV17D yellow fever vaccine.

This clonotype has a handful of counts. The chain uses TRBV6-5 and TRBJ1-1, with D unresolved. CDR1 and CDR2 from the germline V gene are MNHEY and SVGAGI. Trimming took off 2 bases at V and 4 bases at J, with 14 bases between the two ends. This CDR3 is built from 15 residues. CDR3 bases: TGTGCCAGCAGTTACCTGATCGGGGATGGCACTGAAGCTTTCTTT. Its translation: CASSYLIGDGTEAFF.

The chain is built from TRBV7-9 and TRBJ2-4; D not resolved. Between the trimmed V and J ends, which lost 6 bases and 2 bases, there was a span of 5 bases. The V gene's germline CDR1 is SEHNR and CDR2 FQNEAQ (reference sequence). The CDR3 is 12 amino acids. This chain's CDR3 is CASRGTKNIQYF. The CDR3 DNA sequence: TGTGCCAGCAGGGGAACCAAAAACATTCAGTACTTC. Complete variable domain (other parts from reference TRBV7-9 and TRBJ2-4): DTGVSQNPRHKITKRGQNVTFRCDPISEHNRLYWYRQTLGQGPEFLTYFQNEAQLEKSRLLSDRFSAERPKGSFSTLEIQRTEQGDSAMYLCASRGTKNIQYFGAGTRLSVL.

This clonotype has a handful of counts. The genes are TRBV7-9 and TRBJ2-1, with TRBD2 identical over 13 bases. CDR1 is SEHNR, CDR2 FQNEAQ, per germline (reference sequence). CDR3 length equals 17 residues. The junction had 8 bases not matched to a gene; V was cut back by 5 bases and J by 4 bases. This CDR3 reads CASSTGLAGATYNEQFF. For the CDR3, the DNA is TGTGCCAGCAGCACAGGACTAGCGGGGGCCACTTACAATGAGCAGTTCTTC.

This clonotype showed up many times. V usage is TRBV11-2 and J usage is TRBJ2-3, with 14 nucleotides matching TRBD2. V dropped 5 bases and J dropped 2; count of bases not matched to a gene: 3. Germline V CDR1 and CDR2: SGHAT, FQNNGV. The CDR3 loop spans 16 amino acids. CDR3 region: CASSQTSGGVTDTQYF. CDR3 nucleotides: TGTGCCAGCAGCCAGACTAGCGGGGGGGTCACAGATACGCAGTATTTT. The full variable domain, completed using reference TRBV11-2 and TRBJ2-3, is EAGVAQSPRYKIIEKRQSVAFWCNPISGHATLYWYQQILGQGPKLLIQFQNNGVVDDSQLPKDRFSAERLKGVDSTLKIQPAKLEDSAVYLCASSQTSGGVTDTQYFGPGTRLTVL.

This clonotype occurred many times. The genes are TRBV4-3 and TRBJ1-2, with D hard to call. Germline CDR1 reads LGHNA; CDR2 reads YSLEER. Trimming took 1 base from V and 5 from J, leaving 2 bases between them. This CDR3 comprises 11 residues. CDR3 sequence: CASSQVYGYTF. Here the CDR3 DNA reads TGCGCCAGCAGCCAAGTGTATGGCTACACCTTC.

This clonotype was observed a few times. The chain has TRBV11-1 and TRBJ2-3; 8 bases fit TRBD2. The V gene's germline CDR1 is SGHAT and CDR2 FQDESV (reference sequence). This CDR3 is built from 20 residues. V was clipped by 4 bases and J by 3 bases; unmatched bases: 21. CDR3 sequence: CASSSRPGSSGGRGTDTQYF. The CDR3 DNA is TGTGCCAGCAGCTCCCGGCCCGGGTCCAGCGGGGGCCGAGGAACAGATACGCAGTATTTT.

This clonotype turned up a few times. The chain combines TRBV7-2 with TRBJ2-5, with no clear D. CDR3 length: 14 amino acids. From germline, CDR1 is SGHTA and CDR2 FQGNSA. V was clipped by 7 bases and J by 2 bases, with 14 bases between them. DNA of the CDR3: TGTGCCAGCACCCTGGATTTCGGACAAGAGACCCAGTACTTC. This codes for CASTLDFGQETQYF.

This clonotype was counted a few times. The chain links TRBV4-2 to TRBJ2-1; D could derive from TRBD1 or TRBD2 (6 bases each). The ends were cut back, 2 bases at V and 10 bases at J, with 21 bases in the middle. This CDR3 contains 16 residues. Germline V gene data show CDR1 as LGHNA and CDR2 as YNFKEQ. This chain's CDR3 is CASSQTHPGANGEQFF. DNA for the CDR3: TGTGCCAGCAGCCAAACCCACCCGGGGGCTAACGGAGAGCAGTTCTTC.

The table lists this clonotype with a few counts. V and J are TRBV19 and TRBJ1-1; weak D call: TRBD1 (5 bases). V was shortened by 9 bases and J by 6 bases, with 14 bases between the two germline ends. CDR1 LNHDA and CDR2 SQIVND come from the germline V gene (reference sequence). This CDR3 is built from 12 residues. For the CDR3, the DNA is TGTGCCAGCCGGGACCAGTATCCTGAAGCTTTCTTT. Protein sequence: CASRDQYPEAFF.

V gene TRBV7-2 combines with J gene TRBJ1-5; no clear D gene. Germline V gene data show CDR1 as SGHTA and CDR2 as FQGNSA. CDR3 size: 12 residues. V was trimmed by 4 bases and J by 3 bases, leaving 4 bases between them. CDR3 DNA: TGTGCCAGCAGCTACAACAATCAGCCCCAGCATTTT. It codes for CASSYNNQPQHF.

For the CDR3, the DNA is TGTGCCAGCAGCTCGGTAGGCGGAGTCACTGAAGCTTTCTTT. Protein product: CASSSVGGVTEAFF. The chain recombines TRBV7-9 with TRBJ1-1; D unclear. There are 14 residues in the CDR3. CDR1 and CDR2 (germline): SEHNR, FQNEAQ (reference sequence). Deletions cut 4 bases from V and 4 bases from J, with 13 bases between.

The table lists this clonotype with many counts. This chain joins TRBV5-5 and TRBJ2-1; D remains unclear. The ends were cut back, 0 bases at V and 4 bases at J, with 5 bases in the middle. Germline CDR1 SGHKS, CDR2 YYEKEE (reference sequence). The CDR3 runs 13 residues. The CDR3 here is CASSLDVYNEQFF. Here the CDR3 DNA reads TGTGCCAGCAGCTTGGACGTATACAATGAGCAGTTCTTC.

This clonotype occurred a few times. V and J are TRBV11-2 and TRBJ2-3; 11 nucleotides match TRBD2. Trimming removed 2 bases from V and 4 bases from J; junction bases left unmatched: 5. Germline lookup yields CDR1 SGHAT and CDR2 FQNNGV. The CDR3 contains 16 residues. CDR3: CASSLTTSGAPDTQYF. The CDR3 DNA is TGTGCCAGCAGCTTAACGACTAGCGGGGCCCCAGATACGCAGTATTTT.

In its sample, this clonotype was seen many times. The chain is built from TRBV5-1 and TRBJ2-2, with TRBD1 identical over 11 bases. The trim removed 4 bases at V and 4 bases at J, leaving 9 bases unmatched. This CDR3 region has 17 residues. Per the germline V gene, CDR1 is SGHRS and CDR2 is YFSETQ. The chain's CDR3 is CASSPNSGQGGTGELFF. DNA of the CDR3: TGCGCCAGCAGCCCGAACTCGGGACAGGGGGGCACCGGGGAGCTGTTTTTT. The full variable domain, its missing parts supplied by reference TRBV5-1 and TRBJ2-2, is KAGVTQTPRYLIKTRGQQVTLSCSPISGHRSVSWYQQTPGQGLQFLFEYFSETQRNKGNFPGRFSGRQFSNSRSEMNVSTLELGDSALYLCASSPNSGQGGTGELFFGEGSRLTVL.

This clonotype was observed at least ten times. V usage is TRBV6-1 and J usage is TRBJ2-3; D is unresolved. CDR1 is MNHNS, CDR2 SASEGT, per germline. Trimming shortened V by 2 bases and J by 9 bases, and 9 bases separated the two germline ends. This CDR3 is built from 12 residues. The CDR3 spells CASSERSGTQYF. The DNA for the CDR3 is TGTGCCAGCAGTGAAAGGTCAGGCACGCAGTATTTT.

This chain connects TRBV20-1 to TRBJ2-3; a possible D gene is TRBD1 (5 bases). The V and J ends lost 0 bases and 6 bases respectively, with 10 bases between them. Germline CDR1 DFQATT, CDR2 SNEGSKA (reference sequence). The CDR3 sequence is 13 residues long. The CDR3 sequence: CSARDEGADTQYF. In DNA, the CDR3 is TGCAGTGCTAGAGATGAAGGGGCCGATACGCAGTATTTT.

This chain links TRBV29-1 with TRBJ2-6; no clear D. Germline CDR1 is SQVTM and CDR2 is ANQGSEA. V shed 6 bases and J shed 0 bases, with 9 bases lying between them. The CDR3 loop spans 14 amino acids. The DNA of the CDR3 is TGCAGCGTGCTTATGAGCTCTGGGGCCAACGTCCTGACTTTC. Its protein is CSVLMSSGANVLTF. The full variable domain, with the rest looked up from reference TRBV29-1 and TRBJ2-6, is SAVISQKPSRDICQRGTSLTIQCQVDSQVTMMFWYRQQPGQSLTLIATANQGSEATYESGFVIDKFPISRPNLTFSTLTVSNMSPEDSSIYLCSVLMSSGANVLTFGAGSRLTVL.

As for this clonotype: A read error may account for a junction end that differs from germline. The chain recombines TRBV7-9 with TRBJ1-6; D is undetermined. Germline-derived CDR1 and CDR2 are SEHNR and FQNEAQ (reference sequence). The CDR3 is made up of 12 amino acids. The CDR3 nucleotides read TGTGCCATCAGCCCCCCGAATTCACCCCTCCACTTT. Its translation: CAISPPNSPLHF.

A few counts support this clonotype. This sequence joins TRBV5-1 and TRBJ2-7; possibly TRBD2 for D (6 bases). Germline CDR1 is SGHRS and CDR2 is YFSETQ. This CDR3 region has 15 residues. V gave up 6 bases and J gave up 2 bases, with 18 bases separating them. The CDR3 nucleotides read TGCGCCAGCACCTTACGGCCCCGGGAGACCTACGAGCAGTACGTC. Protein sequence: CASTLRPRETYEQYV.

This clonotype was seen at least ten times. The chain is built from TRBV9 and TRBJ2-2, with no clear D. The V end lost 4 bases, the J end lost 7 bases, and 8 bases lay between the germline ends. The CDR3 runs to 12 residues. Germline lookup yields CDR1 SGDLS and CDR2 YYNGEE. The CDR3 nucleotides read TGTGCCAGCAGCCCAGAAGGCGGGGAGCTGTTTTTT. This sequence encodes CASSPEGGELFF.

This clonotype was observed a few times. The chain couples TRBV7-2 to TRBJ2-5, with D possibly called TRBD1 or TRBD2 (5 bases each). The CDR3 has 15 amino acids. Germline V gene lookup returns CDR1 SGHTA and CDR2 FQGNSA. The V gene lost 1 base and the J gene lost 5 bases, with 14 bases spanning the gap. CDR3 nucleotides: TGTGCCAGCAGCTTAGTGGGGGTCTCGGGGGAGACCCAGTACTTC. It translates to CASSLVGVSGETQYF.

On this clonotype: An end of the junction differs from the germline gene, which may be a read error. The CDR3 spells CTSSPMTGGREKLFF. In DNA, the CDR3 is TGCACCAGCAGCCCCATGACAGGGGGGCGAGAAAAACTGTTTTTT. J is TRBJ1-4 and V is TRBV4-1, with 9 nucleotides matching TRBD1. CDR1 and CDR2 from the germline V gene are MGHRA and YSYEKL. The CDR3 has 15 residues.

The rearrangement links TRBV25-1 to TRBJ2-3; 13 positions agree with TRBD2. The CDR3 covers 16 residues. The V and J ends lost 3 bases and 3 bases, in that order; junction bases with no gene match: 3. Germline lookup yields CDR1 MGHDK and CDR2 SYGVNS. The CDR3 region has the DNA TGTGCCAGCAGTGAGGGACTAGCGGGGATGACAGATACGCAGTATTTT. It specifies CASSEGLAGMTDTQYF.

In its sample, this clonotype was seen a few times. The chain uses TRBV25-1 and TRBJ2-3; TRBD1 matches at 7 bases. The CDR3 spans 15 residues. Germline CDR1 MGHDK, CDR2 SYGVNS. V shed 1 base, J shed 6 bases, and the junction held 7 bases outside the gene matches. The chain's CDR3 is CASSELGQRRDTQYF. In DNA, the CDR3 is TGTGCCAGCAGTGAATTGGGACAGCGACGGGATACGCAGTATTTT.

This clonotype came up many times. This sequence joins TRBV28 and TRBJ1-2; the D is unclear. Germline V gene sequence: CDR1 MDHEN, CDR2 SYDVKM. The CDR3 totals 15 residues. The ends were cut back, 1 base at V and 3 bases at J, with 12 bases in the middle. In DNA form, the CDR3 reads TGTGCCAGCAGTTTATACCCCTGGGTGGACTATGGCTACACCTTC. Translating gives CASSLYPWVDYGYTF.

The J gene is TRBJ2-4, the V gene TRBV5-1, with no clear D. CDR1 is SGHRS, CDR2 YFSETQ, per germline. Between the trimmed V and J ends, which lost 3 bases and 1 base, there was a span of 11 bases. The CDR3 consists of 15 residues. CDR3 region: CASSSPSTAKNIQYF. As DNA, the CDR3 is TGCGCCAGCAGCTCCCCGTCGACGGCCAAAAACATTCAGTACTTC.

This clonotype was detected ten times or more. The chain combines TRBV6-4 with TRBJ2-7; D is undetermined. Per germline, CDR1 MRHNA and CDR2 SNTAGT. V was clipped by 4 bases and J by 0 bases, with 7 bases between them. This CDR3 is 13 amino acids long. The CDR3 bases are TGTGCCAGCAGTGGAGACGACTCCTACGAGCAGTACTTC. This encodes CASSGDDSYEQYF.

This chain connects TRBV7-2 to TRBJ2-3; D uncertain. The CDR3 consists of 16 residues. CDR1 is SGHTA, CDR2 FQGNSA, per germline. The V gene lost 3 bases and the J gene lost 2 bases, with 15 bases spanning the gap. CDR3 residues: CASSLGSLGNTDTQYF. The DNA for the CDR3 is TGTGCCAGCAGCTTGGGGTCGTTGGGAAACACAGATACGCAGTATTTT.

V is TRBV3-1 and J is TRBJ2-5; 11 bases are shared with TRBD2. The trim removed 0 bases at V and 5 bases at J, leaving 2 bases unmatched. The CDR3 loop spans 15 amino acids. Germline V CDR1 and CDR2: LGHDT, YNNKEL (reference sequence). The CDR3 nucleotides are TGTGCCAGCAGCCAAGACCCTAGCGGGGGGGAGACCCAGTACTTC. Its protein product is CASSQDPSGGETQYF.

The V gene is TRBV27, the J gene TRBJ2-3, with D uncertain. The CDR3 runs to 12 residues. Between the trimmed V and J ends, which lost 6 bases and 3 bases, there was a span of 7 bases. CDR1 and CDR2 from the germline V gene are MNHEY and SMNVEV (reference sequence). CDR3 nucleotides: TGTGCCAGCAGCGCGGCGACAGATACGCAGTATTTT. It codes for CASSAATDTQYF.

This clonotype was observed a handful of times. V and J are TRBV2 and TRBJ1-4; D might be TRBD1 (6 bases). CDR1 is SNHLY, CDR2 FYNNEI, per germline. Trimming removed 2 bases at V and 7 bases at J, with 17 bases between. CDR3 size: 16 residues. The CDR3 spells CASSEQGGRGSEKLFF. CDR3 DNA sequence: TGTGCCAGCAGTGAACAAGGTGGCAGGGGAAGTGAAAAACTGTTTTTT.